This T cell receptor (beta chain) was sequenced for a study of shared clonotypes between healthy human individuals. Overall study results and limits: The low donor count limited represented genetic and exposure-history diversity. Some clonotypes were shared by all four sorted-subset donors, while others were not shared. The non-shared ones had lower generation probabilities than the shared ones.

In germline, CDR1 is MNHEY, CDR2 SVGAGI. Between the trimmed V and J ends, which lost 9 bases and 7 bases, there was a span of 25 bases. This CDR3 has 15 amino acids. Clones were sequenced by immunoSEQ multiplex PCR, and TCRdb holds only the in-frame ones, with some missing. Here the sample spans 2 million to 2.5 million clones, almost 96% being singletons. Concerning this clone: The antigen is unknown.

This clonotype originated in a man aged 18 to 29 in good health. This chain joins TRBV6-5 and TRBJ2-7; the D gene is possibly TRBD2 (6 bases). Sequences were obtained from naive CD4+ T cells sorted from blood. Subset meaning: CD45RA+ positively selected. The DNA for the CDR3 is TGTGCCAGTCAACCTGGGAGTACGGGACGGGGGGAGCAGTACTTC. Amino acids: CASQPGSTGRGEQYF.